Following are 3 T cell receptor beta chains from one sample sequenced in a study of shared clonotypes between healthy human individuals. Naive CD8 cells, CD45RO-negative and positively selected for CCR7, excluded terminally differentiated effector memory CD45RA+ cells. Sequenced by immunoSEQ multiplex PCR; TCRdb stores in-frame clones only, minus some. The sample has approximately 2,000,000 clones; roughly 93% are singletons. Sequenced material: naive CD8+ T cells from PBMCs. The receptors come from a man between 18 and 35 years old in good health. Some clones in this sample may be carry-over from other donors' samples.

J is TRBJ2-2 and V is TRBV10-2; TRBD1 aligns across 9 bases. The CDR3 sequence is 15 residues long. Per the germline V gene, CDR1 is WSHSY and CDR2 is SAAADI. Trimming cost V 6 bases and J 4 bases; bases outside gene matches: 6. CDR3 bases: TGCGCCAGCAGGGGGACAGGGTCCACCACCGGGGAGCTGTTTTTT. It translates to CASRGTGSTTGELFF.

Here the CDR3 reads CANHEASGNTIYF. The CDR3 DNA is TGTGCCAACCATGAGGCTTCTGGAAACACCATATATTTT. V and J are TRBV19 and TRBJ1-3; D ambiguous. The CDR3 totals 13 residues. In germline, CDR1 is LNHDA, CDR2 SQIVND (reference sequence). V was cut by 10 bases and J by 1 base, with 11 bases left in between.

This chain uses TRBV27 with TRBJ1-1, with a tentative D call TRBD1 (6 bases). Trimming shortened V by 0 bases and J by 0 bases, and 11 bases separated the two germline ends. Germline V gene data show CDR1 as MNHEY and CDR2 as SMNVEV (reference sequence). The CDR3 is 16 amino acids. This chain's CDR3 is CASSLSWTVMNTEAFF. The CDR3 bases are TGTGCCAGCAGTTTATCCTGGACAGTTATGAACACTGAAGCTTTCTTT.